This entry is about one T cell receptor beta chain. Antigen unknown. Library preparation for TCR beta used quantitative 5'-RACE with molecular barcodes. TCRdb re-derived calls from the 5' RACE reads in MiXCR, one entry per CDR3 protein. The table has about 700,000 distinct CDR3 sequences, 19% seen once. This specimen comes from a study of CD8 T cells in ankylosing spondylitis. Study-wide results and caveats: Reportedly, significant enrichment of disease-linked clones occurred in matched ankylosing spondylitis synovial fluid. Seemingly distinctive of ankylosing spondylitis blood was a TCR beta motif formed by eight highly homologous variants. Existing reports had already noted some motif variants in reactive arthritis synovial fluid and blood. Researchers report that disease-linked clones proved CD8+ and relatively rare in peripheral blood.

Trimming pared 1 base from V and 0 bases from J, leaving 7 bases between. Germline lookup yields CDR1 MGHRA and CDR2 YSYEKL. The CDR3 has 15 amino acids. The J gene is TRBJ1-5, the V gene TRBV4-1, with D perhaps TRBD1 (5 bases). Sequences were obtained from blood, either unsorted or a sorted T cell fraction (not recorded which). The TCR comes from a male donor with ankylosing spondylitis. The CDR3 DNA reads as TGCGCCAGCAGCCAAGTAGGGGCTAGCAATCAGCCCCAGCATTTT. Protein: CASSQVGASNQPQHF.